This T cell receptor beta chain was recorded in a study of Graves' ophthalmopathy and Graves' hyperthyroidism. It was on clinical symptoms, serum thyroxine, TRAb, thyroid ultrasound and orbital computed tomography that diagnosis relied. Trimming took off 3 bases at V and 4 bases at J, with 12 bases between the two ends. The length of the CDR3 is 14 residues. Germline CDR1 LNHDA, CDR2 SQIVND (reference sequence). Study conclusions and caveats: Both an approximately 71% sensitivity and an approximately 72% specificity characterized the model's predictions of ophthalmopathy progression.

Amplified material comprised TCR beta CDR3 regions derived from RNA transcripts. Second-round multiplex PCR came after first-round RT-PCR with HTBI primers. TCRdb re-called the multiplex PCR reads through MiXCR, storing one row per CDR3 protein. The sample records about 200,000 distinct CDR3 sequences, under 30% being singletons. The sample holds many counts of this clonotype. The antigen is not known. The chain is built from TRBV19 and TRBJ1-2; D perhaps matches TRBD1 (5 bases). The material sequenced was peripheral blood. This sequence originates from a man aged 45-65 years with Graves' ophthalmopathy. This CDR3 reads CASSMGTGLYGYTF. The DNA of the CDR3 is TGTGCCAGTAGTATGGGAACAGGTCTCTATGGCTACACCTTC.